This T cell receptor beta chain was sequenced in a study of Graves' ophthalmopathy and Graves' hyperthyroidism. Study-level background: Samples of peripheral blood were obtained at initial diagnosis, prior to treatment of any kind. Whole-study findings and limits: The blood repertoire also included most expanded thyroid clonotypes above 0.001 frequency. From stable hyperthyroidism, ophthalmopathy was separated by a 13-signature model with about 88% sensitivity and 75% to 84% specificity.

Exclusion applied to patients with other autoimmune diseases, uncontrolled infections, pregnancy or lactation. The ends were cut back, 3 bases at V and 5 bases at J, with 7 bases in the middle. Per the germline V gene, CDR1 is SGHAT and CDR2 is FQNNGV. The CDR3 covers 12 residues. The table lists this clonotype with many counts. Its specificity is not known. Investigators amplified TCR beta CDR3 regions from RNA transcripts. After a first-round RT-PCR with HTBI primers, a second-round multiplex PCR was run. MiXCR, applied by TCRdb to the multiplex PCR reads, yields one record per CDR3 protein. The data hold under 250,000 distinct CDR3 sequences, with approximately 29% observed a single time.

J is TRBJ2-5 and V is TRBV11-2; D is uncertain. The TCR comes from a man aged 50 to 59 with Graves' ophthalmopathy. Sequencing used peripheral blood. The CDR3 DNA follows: TGTGCCAGCAGCTTGATGTCTGAGACCCAGTACTTC. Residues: CASSLMSETQYF.